This T cell receptor (beta chain) was retrieved from a study of radiotherapy plus CTLA-4 blockade in lung cancer. Patients had chemo-refractory metastatic non-small-cell lung cancer and received focal radiation plus CTLA-4 blockade that used ipilimumab. The table lists this clone with many counts. This table comes from immunoSEQ multiplex PCR, and its TCRdb copy is limited to in-frame clones, with some not included. The table lists about 120,000 clones, roughly 74% of them singletons, with about 5% in the top ten. The germline V and J ends were trimmed by 3 bases and 5 bases, with 16 bases remaining between them. The CDR3 consists of 15 residues. Per germline, CDR1 LNHDA and CDR2 SQIVND (reference sequence).

Sequenced material: peripheral blood, taken from a patient treated with radiotherapy plus ipilimumab. The chain employs TRBV19 and TRBJ1-1; TRBD1 is a possible D gene (6 bases). The sequence was obtained from a human donor with non-small cell lung cancer who had a partial response to radiotherapy plus ipilimumab. The DNA for the CDR3 is TGTGCCAGTAGTATTCAGGGGCCCCTACATACTGAAGCTTTCTTT. Residues: CASSIQGPLHTEAFF.